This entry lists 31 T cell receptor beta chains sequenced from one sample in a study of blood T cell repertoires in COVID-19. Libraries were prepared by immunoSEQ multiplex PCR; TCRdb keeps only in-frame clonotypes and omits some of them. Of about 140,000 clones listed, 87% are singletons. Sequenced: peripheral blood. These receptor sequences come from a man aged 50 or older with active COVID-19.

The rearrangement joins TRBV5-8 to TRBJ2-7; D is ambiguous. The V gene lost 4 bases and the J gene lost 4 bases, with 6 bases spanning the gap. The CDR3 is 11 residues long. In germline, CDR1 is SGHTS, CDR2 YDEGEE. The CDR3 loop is CASSLRYEQYF. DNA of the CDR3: TGTGCCAGCAGCCTCAGGTACGAGCAGTACTTC.

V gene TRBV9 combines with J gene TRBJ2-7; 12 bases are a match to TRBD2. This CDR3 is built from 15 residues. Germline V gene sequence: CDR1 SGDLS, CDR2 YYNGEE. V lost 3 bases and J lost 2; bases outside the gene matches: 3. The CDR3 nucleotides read TGTGCCAGCAGCGCCACTAGCGGGGGGCCCTACGAGCAGTACTTC. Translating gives CASSATSGGPYEQYF.

CDR3 sequence reads: CASSLGAKSGGAGDTQYF. The CDR3 DNA reads TGTGCCAGCAGCTTAGGAGCCAAAAGCGGGGGGGCTGGAGATACGCAGTATTTT. The chain is built from TRBV11-2 and TRBJ2-3; 10 positions match TRBD2. The trim removed 1 base at V and 5 bases at J, leaving 12 bases unmatched. Germline V gives CDR1 SGHAT, CDR2 FQNNGV. The CDR3 is 18 amino acids.

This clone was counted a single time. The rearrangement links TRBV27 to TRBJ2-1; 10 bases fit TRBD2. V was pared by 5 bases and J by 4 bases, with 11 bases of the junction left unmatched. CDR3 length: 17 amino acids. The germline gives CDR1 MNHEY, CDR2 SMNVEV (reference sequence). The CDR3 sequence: CASSPRLAGGLYNEQFF. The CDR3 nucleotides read TGTGCCAGCAGTCCCCGGTTAGCGGGGGGTCTGTACAATGAGCAGTTCTTC.

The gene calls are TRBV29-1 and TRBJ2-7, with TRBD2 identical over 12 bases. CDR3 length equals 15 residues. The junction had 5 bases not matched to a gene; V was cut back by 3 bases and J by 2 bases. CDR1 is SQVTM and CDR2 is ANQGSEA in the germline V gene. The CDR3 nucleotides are TGCAGCGTTGACGGTACTAGCGGGGGGACCTACGAGCAGTACTTC. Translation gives CSVDGTSGGTYEQYF.

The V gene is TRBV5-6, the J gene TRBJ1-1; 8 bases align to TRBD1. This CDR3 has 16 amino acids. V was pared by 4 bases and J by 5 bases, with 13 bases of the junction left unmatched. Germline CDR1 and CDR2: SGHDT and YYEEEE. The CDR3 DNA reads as TGTGCCAGCAGCCCACGACAGGGGAGGCCGAGGACTGAAGCTTTCTTT. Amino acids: CASSPRQGRPRTEAFF.

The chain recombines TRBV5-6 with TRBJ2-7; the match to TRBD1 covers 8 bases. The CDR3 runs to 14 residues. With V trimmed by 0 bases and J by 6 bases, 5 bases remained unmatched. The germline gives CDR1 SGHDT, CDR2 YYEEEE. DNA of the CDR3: TGTGCCAGCAGCTTGGGGCAGGGGGCGTTCGAGCAGTACTTC. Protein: CASSLGQGAFEQYF.

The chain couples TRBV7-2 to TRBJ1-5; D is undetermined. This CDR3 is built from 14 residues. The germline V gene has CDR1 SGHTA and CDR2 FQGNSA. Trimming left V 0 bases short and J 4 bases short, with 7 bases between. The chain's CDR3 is CASSLAQPNQPQHF. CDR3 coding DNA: TGTGCCAGCAGCTTAGCACAGCCAAATCAGCCCCAGCATTTT.

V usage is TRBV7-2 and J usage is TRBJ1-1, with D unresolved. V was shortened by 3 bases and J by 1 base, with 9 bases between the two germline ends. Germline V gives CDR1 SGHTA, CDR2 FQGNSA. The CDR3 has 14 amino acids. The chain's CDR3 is CASSFTHGNTEAFF. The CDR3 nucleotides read TGTGCCAGCAGCTTTACGCACGGGAACACTGAAGCTTTCTTT.

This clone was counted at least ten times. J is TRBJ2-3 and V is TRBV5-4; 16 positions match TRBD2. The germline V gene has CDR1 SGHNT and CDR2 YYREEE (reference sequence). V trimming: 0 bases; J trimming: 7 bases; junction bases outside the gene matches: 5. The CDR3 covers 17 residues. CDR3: CASSLAPGLAGGNTQYF. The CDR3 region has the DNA TGTGCCAGCAGCTTGGCCCCGGGACTAGCGGGGGGGAATACGCAGTATTTT.

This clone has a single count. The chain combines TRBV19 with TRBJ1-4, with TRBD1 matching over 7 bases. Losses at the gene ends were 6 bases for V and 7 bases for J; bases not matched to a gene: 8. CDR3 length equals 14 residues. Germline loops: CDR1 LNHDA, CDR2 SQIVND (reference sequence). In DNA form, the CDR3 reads TGTGCCAGTAGCCAAGGGGGCGCCGGTGAAAAACTGTTTTTT. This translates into CASSQGGAGEKLFF.

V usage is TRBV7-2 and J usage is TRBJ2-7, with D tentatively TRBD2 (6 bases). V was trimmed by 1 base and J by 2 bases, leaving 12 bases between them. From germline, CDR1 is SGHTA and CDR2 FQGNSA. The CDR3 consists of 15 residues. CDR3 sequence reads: CASSLDSSAAYEQYF. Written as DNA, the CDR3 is TGTGCCAGCAGCTTAGATTCTAGCGCCGCCTACGAGCAGTACTTC.

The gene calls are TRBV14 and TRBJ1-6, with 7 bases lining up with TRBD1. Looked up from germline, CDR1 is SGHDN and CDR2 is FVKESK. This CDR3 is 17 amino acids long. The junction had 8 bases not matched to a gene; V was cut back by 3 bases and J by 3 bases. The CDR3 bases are TGTGCCAGCAGCCAGACAACAGGGGTCCTCTATAATTCACCCCTCCACTTT. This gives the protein CASSQTTGVLYNSPLHF.

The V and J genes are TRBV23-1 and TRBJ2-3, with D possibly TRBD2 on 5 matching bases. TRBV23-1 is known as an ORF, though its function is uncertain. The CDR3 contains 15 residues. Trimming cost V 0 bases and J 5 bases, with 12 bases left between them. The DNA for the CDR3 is TGCGCCAGCAGTCAATCAAGCTTGGCGGGAGATACGCAGTATTTT. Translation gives CASSQSSLAGDTQYF.

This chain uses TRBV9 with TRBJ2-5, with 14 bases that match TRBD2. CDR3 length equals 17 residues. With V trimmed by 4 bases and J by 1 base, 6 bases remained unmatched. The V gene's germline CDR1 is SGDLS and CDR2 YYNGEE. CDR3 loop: CASSIGTSGGIQETQYF. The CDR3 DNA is TGTGCCAGCAGCATCGGGACTAGCGGGGGTATCCAAGAGACCCAGTACTTC.

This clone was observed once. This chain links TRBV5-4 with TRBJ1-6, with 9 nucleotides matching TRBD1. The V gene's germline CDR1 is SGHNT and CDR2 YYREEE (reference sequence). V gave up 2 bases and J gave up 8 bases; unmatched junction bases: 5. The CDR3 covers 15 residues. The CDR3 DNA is TGTGCCAGCAGCTTAGTCCGACAGGGGGATTCACCCCTCCACTTT. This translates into CASSLVRQGDSPLHF. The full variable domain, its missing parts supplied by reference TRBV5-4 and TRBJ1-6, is ETGVTQSPTHLIKTRGQQVTLRCSSQSGHNTVSWYQQALGQGPQFIFQYYREEENGRGNFPPRFSGLQFPNYSSELNVNALELDDSALYLCASSLVRQGDSPLHFGNGTRLTVT.

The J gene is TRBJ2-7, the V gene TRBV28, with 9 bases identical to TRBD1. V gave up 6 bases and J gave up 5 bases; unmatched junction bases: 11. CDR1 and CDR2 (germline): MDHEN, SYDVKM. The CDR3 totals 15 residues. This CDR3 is CASSLTKQGADEQYF. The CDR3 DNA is TGTGCCAGCAGCCTAACCAAACAGGGGGCTGACGAGCAGTACTTC.

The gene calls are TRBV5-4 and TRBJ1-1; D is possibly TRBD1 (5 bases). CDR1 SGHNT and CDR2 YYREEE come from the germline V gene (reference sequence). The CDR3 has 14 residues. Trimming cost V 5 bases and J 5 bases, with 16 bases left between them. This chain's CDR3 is CASRLDRQITEAFF. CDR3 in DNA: TGTGCCAGCAGGCTCGACAGACAGATTACTGAAGCTTTCTTT.

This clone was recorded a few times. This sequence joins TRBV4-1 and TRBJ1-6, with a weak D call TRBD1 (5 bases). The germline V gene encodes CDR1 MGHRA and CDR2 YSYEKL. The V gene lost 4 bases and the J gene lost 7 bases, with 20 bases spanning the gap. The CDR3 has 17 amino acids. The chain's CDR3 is CASSLPLAGRMNSPLHF. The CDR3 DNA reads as TGCGCCAGCAGCCTTCCCCTAGCGGGACGGATGAATTCACCCCTCCACTTT.

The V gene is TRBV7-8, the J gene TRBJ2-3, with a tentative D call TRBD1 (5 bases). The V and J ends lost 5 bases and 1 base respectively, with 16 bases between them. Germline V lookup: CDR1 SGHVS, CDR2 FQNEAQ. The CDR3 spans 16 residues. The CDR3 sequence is CASSPRTLLGTDTQYF. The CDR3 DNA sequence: TGTGCCAGCAGCCCGCGGACATTACTGGGCACAGATACGCAGTATTTT.

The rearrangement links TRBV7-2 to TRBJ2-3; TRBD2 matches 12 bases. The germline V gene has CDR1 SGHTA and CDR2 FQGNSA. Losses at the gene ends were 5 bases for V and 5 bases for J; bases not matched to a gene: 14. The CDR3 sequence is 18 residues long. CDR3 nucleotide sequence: TGTGCCAGCAGCCCGAGACTAGCGGGGGACGTTTCGGGAGATACGCAGTATTTT. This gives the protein CASSPRLAGDVSGDTQYF.

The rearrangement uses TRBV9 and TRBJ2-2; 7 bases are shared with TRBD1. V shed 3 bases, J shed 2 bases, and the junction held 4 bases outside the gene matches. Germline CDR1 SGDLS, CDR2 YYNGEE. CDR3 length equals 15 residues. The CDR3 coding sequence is TGTGCCAGCAGCGACCGGGACAGCAACACCGGGGAGCTGTTTTTT. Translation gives CASSDRDSNTGELFF.

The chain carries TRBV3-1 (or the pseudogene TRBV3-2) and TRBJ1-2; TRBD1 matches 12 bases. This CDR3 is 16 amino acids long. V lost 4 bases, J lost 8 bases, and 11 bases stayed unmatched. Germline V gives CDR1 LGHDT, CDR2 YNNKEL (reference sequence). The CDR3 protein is CASSPPGTGGAVGYTF. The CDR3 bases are TGTGCCAGCAGCCCCCCCGGGACAGGGGGCGCGGTAGGCTACACCTTC.

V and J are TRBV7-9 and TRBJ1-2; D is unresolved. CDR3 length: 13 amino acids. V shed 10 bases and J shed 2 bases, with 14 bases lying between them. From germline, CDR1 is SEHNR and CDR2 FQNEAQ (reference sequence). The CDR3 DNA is TGTGCCACCTTGGGCAGGAAAAACTATGGCTACACCTTC. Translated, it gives CATLGRKNYGYTF.

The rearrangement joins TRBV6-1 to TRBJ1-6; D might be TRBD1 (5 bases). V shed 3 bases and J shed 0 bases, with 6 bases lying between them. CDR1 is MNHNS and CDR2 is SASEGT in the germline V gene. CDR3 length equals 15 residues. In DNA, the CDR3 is TGTGCCAGCAGTGAGACAGACTCCTATAATTCACCCCTCCACTTT. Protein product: CASSETDSYNSPLHF.

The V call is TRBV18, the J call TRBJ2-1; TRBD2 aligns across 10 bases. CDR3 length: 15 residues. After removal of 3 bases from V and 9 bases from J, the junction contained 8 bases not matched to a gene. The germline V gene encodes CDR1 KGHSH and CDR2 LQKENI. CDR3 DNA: TGTGCCAGCTCACCCGGGACTAGCGTGCGGAGTGAGCAGTTCTTC. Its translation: CASSPGTSVRSEQFF.

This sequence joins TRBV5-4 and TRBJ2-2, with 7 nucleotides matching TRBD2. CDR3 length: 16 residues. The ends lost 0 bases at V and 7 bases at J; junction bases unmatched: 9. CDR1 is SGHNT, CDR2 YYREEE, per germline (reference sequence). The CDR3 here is CASSLGAAGELGELFF. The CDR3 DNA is TGTGCCAGCAGCTTGGGGGCGGCGGGGGAACTCGGGGAGCTGTTTTTT.

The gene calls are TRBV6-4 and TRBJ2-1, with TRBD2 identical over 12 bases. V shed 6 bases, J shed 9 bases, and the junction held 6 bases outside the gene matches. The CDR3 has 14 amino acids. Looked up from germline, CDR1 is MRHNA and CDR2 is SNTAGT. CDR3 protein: CASSLAGGQREQFF. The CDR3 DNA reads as TGTGCCAGCAGCCTAGCGGGGGGGCAGCGTGAGCAGTTCTTC.

In DNA, the CDR3 is TGTGCCAGCAGCCGTCGCACTAGCTCAGATACGCAGTATTTT. Translation gives CASSRRTSSDTQYF. This chain joins TRBV4-2 and TRBJ2-3; a weak D match, TRBD2 (6 bases). This CDR3 contains 14 residues. Germline values: CDR1 LGHNA, CDR2 YNFKEQ. With 4 bases removed from V and 4 bases from J, the gap between germline ends came to 12 bases.

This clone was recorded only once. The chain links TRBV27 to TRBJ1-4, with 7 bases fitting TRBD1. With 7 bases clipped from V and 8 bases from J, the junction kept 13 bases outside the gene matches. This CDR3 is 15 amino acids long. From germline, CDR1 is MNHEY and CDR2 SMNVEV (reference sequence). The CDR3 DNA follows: TGTGCCAGCATCAGCCGGGACAGACTATTGGAAAAACTGTTTTTT. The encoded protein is CASISRDRLLEKLFF.

CDR3 sequence reads: CASTLEGVNGYTF. In DNA, the CDR3 is TGTGCCAGCACCCTAGAGGGGGTGAACGGCTACACCTTC. This chain links TRBV5-4 with TRBJ1-2; possibly TRBD1 for D (6 bases). Germline V gene sequence: CDR1 SGHNT, CDR2 YYREEE (reference sequence). Trimming took off 6 bases at V and 8 bases at J, with 17 bases between the two ends. The CDR3 runs 13 residues.